This entry lists 32 T cell receptor beta chains sequenced from one sample in a study of blood T cell repertoires in COVID-19. Libraries were prepared by immunoSEQ multiplex PCR; TCRdb keeps only in-frame clonotypes and omits some of them. The data show 45,000 to 50,000 clones, around 80% seen once. Material for sequencing was peripheral blood. These receptors all stem from a man in his 70s with acute or convalescent COVID-19.

This chain links TRBV29-1 with TRBJ2-7, with D perhaps matching TRBD2 (6 bases). Germline values: CDR1 SQVTM, CDR2 ANQGSEA. CDR3 length: 12 amino acids. V was trimmed by 8 bases and J by 0 bases, leaving 11 bases between them. The DNA of the CDR3 is TGCAGCACAAGGACTAACTCCTACGAGCAGTACTTC. It yields the protein CSTRTNSYEQYF.

This chain connects TRBV30 to TRBJ1-1; 8 bases are shared with TRBD1. Trimming took 2 bases from V and 1 from J; bases not matched to a gene: 9. This CDR3 has 16 amino acids. Germline loops: CDR1 GTSNPN, CDR2 SVGIG (reference sequence). For the CDR3, the DNA is TGTGCCTGGAGTCAGACCGGACAGGGTGGGAACACTGAAGCTTTCTTT. It specifies CAWSQTGQGGNTEAFF.

The CDR3 region has the DNA TGTGCCAGTGGGACAGGGAAAAATCAGCCCCAGCATTTT. Protein product: CASGTGKNQPQHF. The genes are TRBV6-5 and TRBJ1-5, with 9 bases matching TRBD1. Looked up from germline, CDR1 is MNHEY and CDR2 is SVGAGI. This CDR3 is 13 amino acids long. The V segment lost 9 bases and the J segment 4 bases; nucleotides outside the gene matches: 4.

The gene calls are TRBV7-2 and TRBJ1-1; D might be TRBD1 (6 bases). V was pared by 5 bases and J by 3 bases, with 13 bases between. The CDR3 loop spans 14 amino acids. Germline V lookup: CDR1 SGHTA, CDR2 FQGNSA. The CDR3: CASSPTGIDTEAFF. CDR3 bases: TGTGCCAGCAGCCCCACAGGGATCGACACTGAAGCTTTCTTT.

This clone was counted between two and nine times. The genes are TRBV7-2 and TRBJ1-2; D remains ambiguous. V lost 1 base, J lost 4 bases, and 7 bases lay in between. Per the germline V gene, CDR1 is SGHTA and CDR2 is FQGNSA. The CDR3 is made up of 13 amino acids. CDR3 DNA sequence: TGTGCCAGCAGCTTAGACGGGATCTATGGCTACACCTTC. Its protein product is CASSLDGIYGYTF.

This sequence joins TRBV6-1 and TRBJ1-6; the D gene is possibly TRBD1 (5 bases). In germline, CDR1 is MNHNS, CDR2 SASEGT. The CDR3 has 14 residues. V gave up 5 bases and J gave up 4 bases, with 9 bases separating them. CDR3 region: CASSYAGYNSPLHF. The CDR3 DNA sequence: TGTGCCAGCAGTTATGCAGGGTATAATTCACCCCTCCACTTT.

On this clone itself: Its ends do not fully match the called genes, so a read error is possible. The chain combines TRBV29-1 with TRBJ1-2; D gene ambiguous. CDR1 SQVTM and CDR2 ANQGSEA come from the germline V gene. CDR3 length: 13 residues. This CDR3 is CSIEGLTAYGYTF. The CDR3 DNA is TGCAGCATTGAGGGCCTTACGGCCTATGGCTACACCTTC.

The rearrangement links TRBV30 to TRBJ1-1; D gene uncertain. Trimming removed 4 bases at V and 0 bases at J, with 9 bases between. The CDR3 sequence is 13 residues long. From germline, CDR1 is GTSNPN and CDR2 SVGIG (reference sequence). The CDR3 loop is CAWTQDLNTEAFF. CDR3 DNA: TGTGCCTGGACCCAGGACTTGAACACTGAAGCTTTCTTT.

The V and J genes are TRBV27 and TRBJ1-2, with 9 bases fitting TRBD1. With 5 bases clipped from V and 6 bases from J, the junction kept 10 bases outside the gene matches. The CDR3 covers 15 residues. Germline CDR1 and CDR2: MNHEY and SMNVEV (reference sequence). The CDR3 sequence: CASSQLTGTGHGYTF. CDR3 DNA sequence: TGTGCCAGCAGTCAATTGACTGGGACAGGGCATGGCTACACCTTC.

The chain joins TRBV29-1 to TRBJ1-1, with D maybe TRBD1 (5 bases). V was clipped by 8 bases and J by 10 bases, with 14 bases between them. This CDR3 has 10 amino acids. The germline V gene encodes CDR1 SQVTM and CDR2 ANQGSEA. CDR3 loop: CSILGQRAFF. The DNA of the CDR3 is TGCAGCATCCTCGGACAACGAGCTTTCTTT.

This sequence joins TRBV7-2 and TRBJ2-5; TRBD1 might be the D (5 bases). This CDR3 is built from 14 residues. Trimming removed 5 bases at V and 1 base at J, with 11 bases between. The germline CDR1 and CDR2 sequences are SGHTA and FQGNSA. Here the CDR3 reads CASSPGAVQETQYF. The CDR3 DNA reads TGTGCCAGCAGCCCTGGGGCGGTCCAAGAGACCCAGTACTTC.

This CDR3 is CASSATVYSNQPQHF. CDR3 in DNA: TGTGCCAGCAGTGCGACAGTTTATAGCAATCAGCCCCAGCATTTT. This chain joins TRBV2 and TRBJ1-5; the D gene is possibly TRBD1 (5 bases). Germline V CDR1 and CDR2: SNHLY, FYNNEI. The CDR3 loop spans 15 amino acids. Trimming took off 4 bases at V and 0 bases at J, with 10 bases between the two ends.

The rearrangement uses TRBV3-1 (or the pseudogene TRBV3-2) and TRBJ2-1, with 7 bases that match TRBD2. From germline, CDR1 is LGHDT and CDR2 YNNKEL (reference sequence). The CDR3 spans 15 residues. V lost 4 bases and J lost 7; bases outside the gene matches: 10. CDR3 nucleotide sequence: TGTGCCAGCAGCCTACTGGCGGGAGTGGGGAATGAGCAGTTCTTC. It translates to CASSLLAGVGNEQFF.

V gene TRBV6-2 or TRBV6-3 combines with J gene TRBJ2-1, with D possibly being TRBD1 (5 bases). Germline values: CDR1 MNHEY, CDR2 SVGEGT. CDR3 length: 15 residues. V lost 6 bases and J 6 bases, leaving 18 bases between the germline ends. CDR3 DNA: TGTGCCAGCAGCTTCCAGGGTCTGAGAGGCAATGAGCAGTTCTTC. This encodes CASSFQGLRGNEQFF.

The gene calls are TRBV15 and TRBJ1-5; D is uncertain. Trimming shortened V by 3 bases and J by 0 bases, and 15 bases separated the two germline ends. Germline values: CDR1 LNHNV, CDR2 YYDKDF (reference sequence). This CDR3 is 17 amino acids long. DNA for the CDR3: TGTGCCACCAGCAGGAGTTTTGGGAGCTATAGCAATCAGCCCCAGCATTTT. Protein: CATSRSFGSYSNQPQHF.

This chain uses TRBV2 with TRBJ2-3; perhaps TRBD2 as D (6 bases). The CDR3 extends over 13 amino acids. CDR1 SNHLY and CDR2 FYNNEI come from the germline V gene. Deletions cut 7 bases from V and 5 bases from J, with 13 bases between. The CDR3 region is CASTGEKGDTQYF. The CDR3 DNA follows: TGTGCCAGCACGGGGGAGAAGGGAGATACGCAGTATTTT.

The gene calls are TRBV5-5 and TRBJ1-1; D remains unclear. This CDR3 has 13 residues. CDR1 and CDR2 (germline): SGHKS, YYEKEE (reference sequence). Trimming took off 2 bases at V and 3 bases at J, with 8 bases between the two ends. Here the CDR3 reads CASSFLGDTEAFF. Here the CDR3 DNA reads TGTGCCAGCAGCTTCTTAGGAGACACTGAAGCTTTCTTT.

This clone was counted once. The V gene is TRBV11-2, the J gene TRBJ2-3, with D possibly being TRBD2 (6 bases). In germline, CDR1 is SGHAT, CDR2 FQNNGV. This CDR3 comprises 16 residues. V lost 3 bases and J 4 bases, leaving 17 bases between the germline ends. The CDR3: CASSFGRGLDADTQYF. For the CDR3, the DNA is TGTGCCAGCAGCTTTGGCCGGGGGTTAGACGCAGATACGCAGTATTTT.

V and J are TRBV7-7 and TRBJ2-1; 8 bases match TRBD1. The V gene end was trimmed by 5 bases and the J gene end by 1 base; junction bases not matched to a gene: 4. Looked up from germline, CDR1 is SSHAT and CDR2 is FNYEAQ (reference sequence). The CDR3 consists of 15 residues. CDR3 amino acids: CASSPDRGSYNEQFF. The CDR3 bases are TGTGCCAGCAGCCCCGACAGGGGATCCTACAATGAGCAGTTCTTC.

The chain uses TRBV24-1 and TRBJ2-1, with a possible D match to TRBD2 (7 bases). Germline-derived CDR1 and CDR2 are KGHDR and SFDVKD. CDR3 length: 17 residues. The V end was cut by 3 bases, the J end by 5 bases, with 19 bases between. This chain's CDR3 is CATSDRGSGGRHNEQFF. CDR3 in DNA: TGTGCCACCAGTGATCGGGGGTCGGGGGGCCGACACAATGAGCAGTTCTTC.

The J gene is TRBJ2-3, the V gene TRBV19; 10 bases map to TRBD2. The CDR3 is 17 amino acids. The V segment lost 1 base and the J segment 1 base; nucleotides outside the gene matches: 5. In germline, CDR1 is LNHDA, CDR2 SQIVND (reference sequence). The chain's CDR3 is CASSIVATSGGTDTQYF. The CDR3 bases are TGTGCCAGTAGTATAGTGGCCACTAGCGGGGGCACAGATACGCAGTATTTT. The full variable domain, in which reference TRBV19 and TRBJ2-3 provide the parts outside the CDR3, is DGGITQSPKYLFRKEGQNVTLSCEQNLNHDAMYWYRQDPGQGLRLIYYSQIVNDFQKGDIAEGYSVSREKKESFPLTVTSAQKNPTAFYLCASSIVATSGGTDTQYFGPGTRLTVL.

This clone has a handful of counts. V gene TRBV5-4 combines with J gene TRBJ2-2, with D maybe TRBD1 (5 bases). The CDR3 has 14 amino acids. The V gene's germline CDR1 is SGHNT and CDR2 YYREEE (reference sequence). The V and J ends lost 4 bases and 6 bases respectively, with 13 bases between them. The CDR3 DNA sequence: TGTGCCAGCAGCCCCAGGGCGACGGCCGGGGAGCTGTTTTTT. This encodes CASSPRATAGELFF.

The rearrangement links TRBV5-1 to TRBJ2-7, with 13 bases matching TRBD2. In germline, CDR1 is SGHRS, CDR2 YFSETQ. Trimming removed 4 bases from V and 4 bases from J; junction bases left unmatched: 2. CDR3 length equals 14 residues. CDR3 sequence: CASSEGLAGYEQYF. The CDR3 DNA sequence: TGCGCCAGCAGCGAGGGACTAGCGGGGTACGAGCAGTACTTC.

This clone was counted between two and nine times. The gene calls are TRBV5-1 and TRBJ1-6; D remains ambiguous. The V gene lost 3 bases and the J gene lost 0 bases, with 10 bases spanning the gap. The V gene's germline CDR1 is SGHRS and CDR2 YFSETQ. The CDR3 is 16 residues long. The CDR3 DNA reads as TGCGCCAGCAGCTCGACGGGGAGCTCCTATAATTCACCCCTCCACTTT. Amino acids: CASSSTGSSYNSPLHF.

The rearrangement joins TRBV19 to TRBJ1-2; 7 bases agree with TRBD1. The CDR3 covers 14 residues. CDR1 LNHDA and CDR2 SQIVND come from the germline V gene (reference sequence). V lost 6 bases, J lost 7 bases, and 11 bases stayed unmatched. For the CDR3, the DNA is TGTGCCAGTAGCCCTATGACAGGGTCGATTGGCTACACCTTC. Encoded protein: CASSPMTGSIGYTF.

The chain employs TRBV10-3 and TRBJ2-3; 9 bases fit TRBD2. The germline V gene has CDR1 ENHRY and CDR2 SYGVKD. Trimming removed 10 bases from V and 2 bases from J; junction bases left unmatched: 10. The CDR3 totals 15 residues. This chain's CDR3 is CASGLAGDATDTQYF. The CDR3 DNA is TGTGCCAGTGGGTTAGCGGGAGACGCCACAGATACGCAGTATTTT.

The V gene is TRBV10-2, the J gene TRBJ2-1, with 10 bases lining up with TRBD2. Trimming cost V 4 bases and J 7 bases; bases outside gene matches: 7. Germline V lookup: CDR1 WSHSY, CDR2 SAAADI. CDR3 size: 15 residues. The CDR3 sequence: CASSGAGGTGNEQFF. CDR3 coding DNA: TGCGCCAGCAGTGGAGCGGGGGGGACCGGGAATGAGCAGTTCTTC.

The chain combines TRBV7-2 with TRBJ1-4, with D perhaps TRBD1 (6 bases). Trimming cost V 5 bases and J 4 bases, with 17 bases left between them. Per germline, CDR1 SGHTA and CDR2 FQGNSA. The CDR3 has 16 amino acids. CDR3 loop: CASSPGTTNLNEKLFF. The CDR3 bases are TGTGCCAGCAGCCCGGGGACAACGAACCTTAATGAAAAACTGTTTTTT.

The rearrangement joins TRBV7-2 to TRBJ2-7, with D possibly matching TRBD1 (6 bases). Germline V gene data show CDR1 as SGHTA and CDR2 as FQGNSA. CDR3 length: 14 residues. V lost 3 bases to trimming and J lost 6 bases, with 15 bases between them. In DNA form, the CDR3 reads TGTGCCAGCAGCTTCGGACAGAGAGAGATCGAGCAGTACTTC. Its protein is CASSFGQREIEQYF.

The chain has TRBV10-2 and TRBJ1-2; 8 nucleotides line up with TRBD1. The V segment lost 7 bases and the J segment 6 bases; nucleotides outside the gene matches: 4. The germline V gene has CDR1 WSHSY and CDR2 SAAADI. This CDR3 has 12 residues. The CDR3 here is CASNGQGNGYTF. The CDR3 bases are TGCGCCAGCAACGGACAGGGTAATGGCTACACCTTC.

The chain employs TRBV13 and TRBJ1-1, with a possible D match to TRBD1 (5 bases). Germline CDR1 reads PRHDT; CDR2 reads FYEKMQ (reference sequence). This CDR3 comprises 12 residues. V gave up 5 bases and J gave up 7 bases, with 11 bases separating them. In DNA, the CDR3 is TGTGCCAGCAGCCGGGGGTTTAGTGAAGCTTTCTTT. This sequence encodes CASSRGFSEAFF.

The gene calls are TRBV30 and TRBJ1-1; tentatively, D is TRBD1 (6 bases). Germline loops: CDR1 GTSNPN, CDR2 SVGIG (reference sequence). This CDR3 is 13 amino acids long. V was pared by 8 bases and J by 5 bases, with 18 bases between. The CDR3 nucleotides read TGTGCCGAAGGGGGACACGCCGGGACTGAAGCTTTCTTT. It yields the protein CAEGGHAGTEAFF. Based on the CDR3 plus reference TRBV30 and TRBJ1-1, the full variable domain is SQTIHQWPATLVQPVGSPLSLECTVEGTSNPNLYWYRQAAGRGLQLLFYSVGIGQISSEVPQNLSASRPQDRQFILSSKKLLLSDSGFYLCAEGGHAGTEAFFGQGTRLTVV.